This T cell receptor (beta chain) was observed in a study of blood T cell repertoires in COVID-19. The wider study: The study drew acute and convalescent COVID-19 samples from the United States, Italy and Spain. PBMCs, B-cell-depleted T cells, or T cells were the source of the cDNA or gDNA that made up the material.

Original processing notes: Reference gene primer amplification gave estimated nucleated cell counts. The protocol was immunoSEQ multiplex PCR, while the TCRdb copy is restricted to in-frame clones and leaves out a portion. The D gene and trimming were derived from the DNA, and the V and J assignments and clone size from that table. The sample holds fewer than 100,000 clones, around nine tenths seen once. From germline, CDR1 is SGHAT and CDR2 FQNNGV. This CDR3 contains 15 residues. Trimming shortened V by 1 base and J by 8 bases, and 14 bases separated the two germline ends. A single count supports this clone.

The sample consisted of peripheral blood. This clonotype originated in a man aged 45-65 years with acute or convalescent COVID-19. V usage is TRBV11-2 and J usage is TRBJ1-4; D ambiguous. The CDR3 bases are TGTGCCAGCAGCTTAGGCACGGAGGGTGAGGAAAAACTGTTTTTT. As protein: CASSLGTEGEEKLFF.